This TCR beta chain was sequenced for a study of graft-versus-host responses after intestinal transplantation. Study background: Transplants were multivisceral, liver-intestinal, or isolated intestinal.

The germline V gene has CDR1 MNHNS and CDR2 SASEGT. The CDR3 sequence is 14 residues long. Some clones are missing from TCRdb's copy, which holds only in-frame ones; the method was immunoSEQ multiplex PCR. The sample lists some 11,000 clones; around 80% were seen once. This chain joins TRBV6-1 and TRBJ2-5; 8 bases agree with TRBD1. The end of the DNA aligns better with TRBJ2-7, so the J call may be wrong. Specimen: PBMCs, collected roughly 130 days after transplant. The receptor's source is a human patient who received an intestinal transplant, so some T cells may come from the graft donor. This CDR3 reads CASSSRGPTYEQYF. In DNA, the CDR3 is TGTGCCAGCAGCAGCAGGGGGCCCACCTACGAGCAGTACTTC.